This T cell receptor beta chain was found in a study of vaccination and CD4 T cells after COVID-19. Study as a whole: The cells in question were stimulated using overlapping spike peptides derived from SARS-CoV-2, HCoV-NL63, HCoV-OC43 and HCoV-229E. For control cultures, the treatment was a CEFX pool, an HIV-1 Nef pool, or no peptide.

Overall study results and limits: In median terms, SARS-CoV-2-reactive clonotypes went from 21 to 38, a nonsignificant rise.

Stated treatment: approximately nine-day PBMC culture with coronavirus spike peptide pools or control peptides (ViraFEST assay). Alongside about 10 IU/ml IL-2 and about 10 ug/ml peptide pools, PBMCs were cultured at some 1.9 million per well. An Oncomine TCR Beta short-read assay was used to sequence the DNA from cultured CD4+ T cells. TCRdb passed the PCR reads through MiXCR, listing each CDR3 protein once. The table has fewer than 25,000 distinct CDR3 sequences, 38% seen once. As regards this clonotype: No antigen is known for it.

In germline, CDR1 is LNHNV, CDR2 YYDKDF (reference sequence). V was cut by 0 bases and J by 5 bases, with 8 bases left in between. The CDR3 is 14 amino acids. This TCR was recovered from a human donor with COVID-19. The chain employs TRBV15 and TRBJ2-1; D remains unclear. Material: cultured CD4+ T cells from blood. The chain's CDR3 is CATSRDKRHNEQFF. CDR3 nucleotides: TGTGCCACCAGCAGAGATAAGAGGCACAATGAGCAGTTCTTC.